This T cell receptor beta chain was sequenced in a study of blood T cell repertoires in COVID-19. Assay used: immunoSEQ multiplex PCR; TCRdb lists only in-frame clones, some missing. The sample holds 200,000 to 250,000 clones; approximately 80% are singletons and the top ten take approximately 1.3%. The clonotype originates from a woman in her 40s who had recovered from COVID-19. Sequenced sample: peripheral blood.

CDR3 bases: TGTGCCAGCAGTCTGCCAGGGCAGCCCAAAAACATTCAGTACTTC. Residues: CASSLPGQPKNIQYF. The gene calls are TRBV28 and TRBJ2-4, with a tentative D call TRBD1 (5 bases). V lost 5 bases and J 2 bases, leaving 13 bases between the germline ends. The CDR3 covers 15 residues. Per germline, CDR1 MDHEN and CDR2 SYDVKM.